Shown below are 32 T cell receptor beta chains from a single sample sequenced in a study of blood T cell repertoires in COVID-19. Only in-frame clones appear in the TCRdb table, and some are missing; sequencing was by immunoSEQ multiplex PCR. The table lists about 190,000 clones, around 80% of them singletons, with less than 20% in the top ten. Sequencing was done on a sample of peripheral blood. The receptors were sampled from a human donor in a cohort sampled during active COVID-19.

V and J are TRBV5-4 and TRBJ2-5; 9 bases agree with TRBD2. J lost 5 bases, V lost 4 bases, and 6 bases had no gene match. Germline CDR1 is SGHNT and CDR2 is YYREEE (reference sequence). The CDR3 sequence is 14 residues long. The CDR3 DNA follows: TGTGCCAGCAGCCCCGGGACTAGCTATGAGACCCAGTACTTC. Translated: CASSPGTSYETQYF.

With respect to this clone: The same CDR3 arises from other DNA sequences in this sample as well. The chain carries TRBV27 and TRBJ1-2, with 9 positions matching TRBD1. Germline CDR1 MNHEY, CDR2 SMNVEV (reference sequence). The CDR3 has 13 residues. With 5 bases clipped from V and 5 bases from J, the junction kept 3 bases outside the gene matches. The DNA of the CDR3 is TGTGCCAGCAGTCTAGACAGGGGGTATGGCTACACCTTC. The encoded protein is CASSLDRGYGYTF.

This clone was seen a handful of times. The chain couples TRBV24-1 to TRBJ1-6, with a weak D call TRBD1 (6 bases). CDR1 is KGHDR and CDR2 is SFDVKD in the germline V gene. The CDR3 runs to 16 residues. The V gene lost 3 bases and the J gene lost 2 bases, with 10 bases spanning the gap. DNA of the CDR3: TGTGCCACCAGTGATAACAGGGCCACCTATAATTCACCCCTCCACTTT. Protein: CATSDNRATYNSPLHF.

V is TRBV29-1 and J is TRBJ1-5, with D unclear. Germline loops: CDR1 SQVTM, CDR2 ANQGSEA. V was shortened by 4 bases and J by 6 bases, with 13 bases between the two germline ends. The CDR3 consists of 13 residues. The CDR3: CSVVSQRGQPQHF. CDR3 in DNA: TGCAGCGTTGTAAGTCAGCGCGGTCAGCCCCAGCATTTT. The full variable domain, with the rest looked up from reference TRBV29-1 and TRBJ1-5, is SAVISQKPSRDICQRGTSLTIQCQVDSQVTMMFWYRQQPGQSLTLIATANQGSEATYESGFVIDKFPISRPNLTFSTLTVSNMSPEDSSIYLCSVVSQRGQPQHFGDGTRLSIL.

This rearrangement joins TRBV6-1 to TRBJ2-1; D remains ambiguous. The CDR3 is 15 residues long. The V end lost 0 bases, the J end lost 2 bases, and 8 bases lay between the germline ends. Germline V gene data show CDR1 as MNHNS and CDR2 as SASEGT. Written as DNA, the CDR3 is TGTGCCAGCAGTGAAGCCCTCCTCCCCTACAATGAGCAGTTCTTC. It codes for CASSEALLPYNEQFF.

This clone occurred once. V and J are TRBV10-3 and TRBJ1-5, with 9 bases that match TRBD1. The CDR3 loop spans 13 amino acids. The V segment lost 10 bases and the J segment 1 base; nucleotides outside the gene matches: 2. Germline assignment: CDR1 ENHRY and CDR2 SYGVKD. DNA of the CDR3: TGTGCCACCGGGACAGGGAGCAATCAGCCCCAGCATTTT. It encodes CATGTGSNQPQHF.

The rearrangement links TRBV11-2 to TRBJ2-5; no definite D call. CDR1 is SGHAT and CDR2 is FQNNGV in the germline V gene. V was pared by 2 bases and J by 5 bases, with 12 bases between. This CDR3 contains 14 residues. The CDR3 sequence: CASSLRRQLETQYF. CDR3 DNA: TGTGCCAGCAGCTTAAGGCGGCAATTGGAGACCCAGTACTTC. Variable domain in full (rest from reference TRBV11-2 and TRBJ2-5): EAGVAQSPRYKIIEKRQSVAFWCNPISGHATLYWYQQILGQGPKLLIQFQNNGVVDDSQLPKDRFSAERLKGVDSTLKIQPAKLEDSAVYLCASSLRRQLETQYFGPGTRLLVL.

This clone appeared once. The chain is built from TRBV18 and TRBJ2-1; TRBD1 is a possible D gene (7 bases). The CDR3 spans 15 residues. Trimming cost V 2 bases and J 7 bases, with 15 bases left between them. Germline values: CDR1 KGHSH, CDR2 LQKENI. For the CDR3, the DNA is TGTGCCAGCTCACCATGGGTCCAGGGGGGAAATGAGCAGTTCTTC. It codes for CASSPWVQGGNEQFF. Full variable domain (outside the CDR3, taken from reference TRBV18 and TRBJ2-1): NAGVMQNPRHLVRRRGQEARLRCSPMKGHSHVYWYRQLPEEGLKFMVYLQKENIIDESGMPKERFSAEFPKEGPSILRIQQVVRGDSAAYFCASSPWVQGGNEQFFGPGTRLTVL.

The V gene is TRBV3-1 (or the pseudogene TRBV3-2), the J gene TRBJ2-6; no clear D gene. This CDR3 has 14 amino acids. Trimming shortened V by 6 bases and J by 4 bases, and 10 bases separated the two germline ends. Germline assignment: CDR1 LGHDT and CDR2 YNNKEL (reference sequence). CDR3 amino acids: CASRGFWGANVLTF. In DNA, the CDR3 is TGTGCCAGCAGGGGCTTTTGGGGGGCCAACGTCCTGACTTTC.

V gene TRBV15 combines with J gene TRBJ1-1; possible D gene TRBD1, 6 bases. V was cut by 2 bases and J by 7 bases, with 17 bases left in between. From germline, CDR1 is LNHNV and CDR2 YYDKDF (reference sequence). The CDR3 is made up of 15 amino acids. The CDR3 nucleotides are TGTGCCACCAGCAGACCATGGGGGCAGGGAAATGAAGCTTTCTTT. This codes for CATSRPWGQGNEAFF.

The chain carries TRBV7-2 and TRBJ2-5; D is unclear. CDR1 SGHTA and CDR2 FQGNSA come from the germline V gene. V dropped 1 base and J dropped 5 bases, with 8 bases sitting between them. The CDR3 contains 13 residues. The DNA for the CDR3 is TGTGCCAGCAGCTTAGGGGCAGTCGAGACCCAGTACTTC. Its protein product is CASSLGAVETQYF. Filled out from reference TRBV7-2 and TRBJ2-5, the complete variable domain reads GAGVSQSPSNKVTEKGKDVELRCDPISGHTALYWYRQSLGQGLEFLIYFQGNSAPDKSGLPSDRFSAERTGGSVSTLTIQRTQQEDSAVYLCASSLGAVETQYFGPGTRLLVL.

This rearrangement joins TRBV7-9 to TRBJ1-2, with a tentative D call TRBD1 (6 bases). The V end lost 4 bases, the J end lost 6 bases, and 15 bases lay between the germline ends. The CDR3 loop spans 14 amino acids. The V gene's germline CDR1 is SEHNR and CDR2 FQNEAQ (reference sequence). The CDR3 DNA sequence: TGTGCCAGCAGCTCACCCCCGTCAGGGGATGGCTACACCTTC. It translates to CASSSPPSGDGYTF.

This clone was detected a few times. The rearrangement links TRBV30 to TRBJ1-4; D is undetermined. The CDR3 covers 14 residues. Germline V gene lookup returns CDR1 GTSNPN and CDR2 SVGIG (reference sequence). Trimming removed 2 bases at V and 0 bases at J, with 7 bases between. CDR3 sequence: CAWSTYPTNEKLFF. The CDR3 nucleotides read TGTGCCTGGAGTACATATCCAACTAATGAAAAACTGTTTTTT.

The CDR3 sequence is CASSRGGSGNTIYF. For the CDR3, the DNA is TGTGCCAGCAGCCGAGGGGGCTCTGGAAACACCATATATTTT. This chain joins TRBV11-2 and TRBJ1-3, with D possibly TRBD1 on 6 matching bases. CDR1 is SGHAT and CDR2 is FQNNGV in the germline V gene. V was clipped by 5 bases and J by 0 bases, with 8 bases between them. The CDR3 length is 14 residues.

This clone was seen a few times. The genes are TRBV19 and TRBJ2-1; D possibly corresponds to TRBD1 (6 bases). CDR3 size: 11 residues. V gave up 1 base and J gave up 14 bases, with 9 bases separating them. Germline CDR1 LNHDA, CDR2 SQIVND (reference sequence). In DNA, the CDR3 is TGTGCCAGTAGTATAGGGGACATGGAGTTCTTC. Residues: CASSIGDMEFF.

The chain couples TRBV3-1 (or the pseudogene TRBV3-2) to TRBJ1-2, with D possibly TRBD1 on 5 matching bases. The CDR3 runs 14 residues. Trimming pared 4 bases from V and 3 bases from J, leaving 12 bases between. Per the germline V gene, CDR1 is LGHDT and CDR2 is YNNKEL (reference sequence). The CDR3 region is CASSLRGSDYGYTF. The CDR3 coding sequence is TGTGCCAGCAGCCTCCGGGGGAGTGACTATGGCTACACCTTC.

This clone showed up just once. The chain uses TRBV11-3 and TRBJ2-2; 10 bases align to TRBD1. Germline-derived CDR1 and CDR2 are SGHNT and YENEEA. This CDR3 region has 17 residues. The trim removed 1 base at V and 5 bases at J, leaving 7 bases unmatched. The CDR3: CASSLGGPGQGTGELFF. In DNA form, the CDR3 reads TGTGCCAGCAGCTTAGGTGGCCCGGGACAGGGGACCGGGGAGCTGTTTTTT.

This chain links TRBV4-2 with TRBJ1-6; D ambiguous. Germline CDR1 LGHNA, CDR2 YNFKEQ. The CDR3 has 17 residues. Trimming removed 1 base from V and 0 bases from J, with 10 bases in between. CDR3 residues: CASSQVERSSYNSPLHF. In DNA form, the CDR3 reads TGTGCCAGCAGCCAAGTTGAGAGGAGCTCCTATAATTCACCCCTCCACTTT.

The chain links TRBV11-2 to TRBJ1-1; D perhaps matches TRBD1 (6 bases). The CDR3 length is 15 residues. The germline V gene has CDR1 SGHAT and CDR2 FQNNGV. The V end was cut by 0 bases, the J end by 3 bases, with 11 bases between. This CDR3 is CASSLEGARYTEAFF. The CDR3 DNA reads TGTGCCAGCAGCTTAGAGGGGGCGCGGTACACTGAAGCTTTCTTT.

CDR3 loop: CASSLGTANTEAFF. The CDR3 DNA follows: TGTGCCAGCAGCTTAGGTACAGCGAACACTGAAGCTTTCTTT. V gene TRBV11-2 combines with J gene TRBJ1-1; D remains unclear. The CDR3 spans 14 residues. In germline, CDR1 is SGHAT, CDR2 FQNNGV. Deletions cut 1 base from V and 1 base from J, with 7 bases between.

This chain joins TRBV7-6 and TRBJ2-1; D possibly corresponds to TRBD1 (6 bases). V was cut by 5 bases and J by 8 bases, with 16 bases left in between. The CDR3 spans 14 residues. The V gene's germline CDR1 is SGHVS and CDR2 FNYEAQ. Written as DNA, the CDR3 is TGTGCCAGCAGCGTTTTACAGGGTTTCGATGAGCAGTTCTTC. Protein sequence: CASSVLQGFDEQFF.

V and J are TRBV2 and TRBJ1-5; no clear D. V lost 8 bases and J 5 bases, leaving 16 bases between the germline ends. The germline V gene encodes CDR1 SNHLY and CDR2 FYNNEI. The CDR3 is 14 residues long. This chain's CDR3 is CASQVRAGDQPQHF. The CDR3, as DNA: TGTGCCAGCCAAGTCCGGGCCGGGGATCAGCCCCAGCATTTT.

V and J are TRBV15 and TRBJ1-6; unclear D gene. The CDR3 runs to 15 residues. The germline V gene has CDR1 LNHNV and CDR2 YYDKDF (reference sequence). The germline V and J ends were trimmed by 0 bases and 11 bases, with 14 bases remaining between them. CDR3 sequence (DNA): TGTGCCACCAGCAGAGATAGACGAGCGCCGACACCCCTCCACTTT. It codes for CATSRDRRAPTPLHF. Full variable domain (rest looked up from reference TRBV15 and TRBJ1-6): DAMVIQNPRYQVTQFGKPVTLSCSQTLNHNVMYWYQQKSSQAPKLLFHYYDKDFNNEADTPDNFQSRRPNTSFCFLDIRSPGLGDTAMYLCATSRDRRAPTPLHFGNGTRLTVT.

The rearrangement uses TRBV29-1 and TRBJ2-7; TRBD1 matches at 9 bases. Trimming took 6 bases from V and 4 from J; bases not matched to a gene: 7. Looked up from germline, CDR1 is SQVTM and CDR2 is ANQGSEA. The length of the CDR3 is 13 residues. The CDR3 region is CSVRDRDGYEQYF. The CDR3, as DNA: TGCAGCGTCCGGGACAGGGACGGATACGAGCAGTACTTC.

The V gene is TRBV5-1, the J gene TRBJ2-7; 8 bases fit TRBD1. The germline V gene encodes CDR1 SGHRS and CDR2 YFSETQ. After removal of 0 bases from V and 1 base from J, the junction contained 3 bases not matched to a gene. This CDR3 comprises 15 residues. For the CDR3, the DNA is TGCGCCAGCAGCTTGGGTTGGACAGGGTCCTACGAGCAGTACTTC. It encodes CASSLGWTGSYEQYF.

Here the CDR3 DNA reads TGTGCCAGCAGTGAATGGGGACAGGGGGCAGGAGAGACCCAGTACTTC. Amino acids: CASSEWGQGAGETQYF. The V call is TRBV25-1, the J call TRBJ2-5, with 12 bases fitting TRBD1. The CDR3 has 16 residues. The J segment lost 4 bases and the V segment lost 1 base, leaving 4 bases of the junction unmatched. Germline CDR1 is MGHDK and CDR2 is SYGVNS.

This clone was observed once. The V gene is TRBV5-1, the J gene TRBJ1-1; D not certain. The CDR3 is 13 residues long. V was cut by 2 bases and J by 7 bases, with 12 bases left in between. In germline, CDR1 is SGHRS, CDR2 YFSETQ. The CDR3 nucleotides read TGCGCCAGCAGCTTATCGCACACGGGTGAAGCTTTCTTT. It yields the protein CASSLSHTGEAFF.

The DNA of the CDR3 is TGTGCCAGCAGCCAAGGGAGACAGGGGGGCACCGGGGAGCTGTTTTTT. As protein: CASSQGRQGGTGELFF. This sequence joins TRBV4-2 and TRBJ2-2, with 9 bases fitting TRBD1. Per the germline V gene, CDR1 is LGHNA and CDR2 is YNFKEQ. The CDR3 totals 16 residues. The trim removed 1 base at V and 4 bases at J, leaving 4 bases unmatched.

This chain links TRBV7-8 with TRBJ2-7, with 8 bases lining up with TRBD2. The germline V gene has CDR1 SGHVS and CDR2 FQNEAQ. CDR3 length: 16 residues. V was pared by 8 bases and J by 3 bases, with 15 bases of the junction left unmatched. CDR3: CASAQLDQRENYEQYF. As DNA, the CDR3 is TGTGCCAGCGCACAACTCGATCAGCGGGAGAACTACGAGCAGTACTTC.

The V call is TRBV29-1, the J call TRBJ1-2; D gene uncertain. CDR1 and CDR2 from the germline V gene are SQVTM and ANQGSEA. CDR3 length equals 11 residues. The V gene lost 5 bases and the J gene lost 4 bases, with 8 bases spanning the gap. The CDR3 protein is CSVTESYGYTF. The CDR3 DNA is TGCAGCGTTACAGAAAGCTATGGCTACACCTTC.

The chain joins TRBV4-1 to TRBJ2-3, with 11 bases matching TRBD2. Germline V gives CDR1 MGHRA, CDR2 YSYEKL. After removal of 6 bases from V and 6 bases from J, the junction contained 14 bases not matched to a gene. The CDR3 spans 17 residues. CDR3 region: CASSPFASSGRFDTQYF. The CDR3 region has the DNA TGCGCCAGCAGTCCCTTTGCTTCTAGCGGGAGGTTTGATACGCAGTATTTT.

This clone was observed once. The chain combines TRBV3-1 (or the pseudogene TRBV3-2) with TRBJ2-7; D is perhaps TRBD2 (6 bases). The V end was cut by 11 bases, the J end by 0 bases, with 14 bases between. Germline values: CDR1 LGHDT, CDR2 YNNKEL (reference sequence). The CDR3 sequence is 13 residues long. DNA of the CDR3: TGTGCCTCCCAAGTCGGGGGCTCCTACGAGCAGTACTTC. This translates into CASQVGGSYEQYF.